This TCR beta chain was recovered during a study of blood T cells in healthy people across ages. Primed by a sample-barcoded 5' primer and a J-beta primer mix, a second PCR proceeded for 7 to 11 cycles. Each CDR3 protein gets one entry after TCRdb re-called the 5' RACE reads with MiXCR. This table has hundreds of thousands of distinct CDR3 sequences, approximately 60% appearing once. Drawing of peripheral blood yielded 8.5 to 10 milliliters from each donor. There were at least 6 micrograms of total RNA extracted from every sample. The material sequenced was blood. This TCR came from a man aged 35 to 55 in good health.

The CDR3 sequence is CASSEEGYGTYEQYF. In nucleotides, the CDR3 is TGTGCCAGCAGTGAAGAAGGTTACGGAACCTACGAGCAGTACTTC. The chain recombines TRBV6-1 with TRBJ2-7; D gene uncertain. Trimming left V 1 base short and J 2 bases short, with 12 bases between. This CDR3 is 15 amino acids long. CDR1 and CDR2 (germline): MNHNS, SASEGT.